Following are 12 T cell receptor beta chains from one sample sequenced in a study of cytomegalovirus exposure and HLA in healthy donors. PCR was performed using 60 Vbeta and 13 Jbeta primers. The method was immunoSEQ multiplex PCR; TCRdb's version includes in-frame clones alone and lacks a portion of them. The sample lists 100,000 to 150,000 clones; roughly 75% were seen once. Material for sequencing was PBMCs. These receptors were collected from a female donor in good health and CMV-seronegative.

The sample holds a few counts of this clone. The rearrangement links TRBV4-1 to TRBJ2-2; 7 bases are shared with TRBD2. With 2 bases clipped from V and 5 bases from J, the junction kept 11 bases outside the gene matches. CDR3 length: 17 amino acids. Per germline, CDR1 MGHRA and CDR2 YSYEKL. In DNA form, the CDR3 reads TGCGCCAGCAGCCAAATAGTAAGGCTAGCGGAAACCGGGGAGCTGTTTTTT. Protein sequence: CASSQIVRLAETGELFF.

This clone occurred a few times. V is TRBV27 and J is TRBJ2-7, with D perhaps TRBD1 (7 bases). This CDR3 comprises 15 residues. Trimming pared 4 bases from V and 6 bases from J, leaving 19 bases between. Germline V CDR1 and CDR2: MNHEY, SMNVEV (reference sequence). CDR3 region: CASSSPGRGVGEQYF. The CDR3 DNA is TGTGCCAGCAGTTCCCCCGGCAGGGGGGTGGGCGAGCAGTACTTC.

The chain joins TRBV2 to TRBJ1-5; possibly TRBD1 for D (6 bases). The CDR3 has 14 residues. Germline loops: CDR1 SNHLY, CDR2 FYNNEI. Trimming removed 5 bases at V and 1 base at J, with 9 bases between. The CDR3 DNA is TGTGCCAGCAGTATGGACAGCAGCAATCAGCCCCAGCATTTT. It codes for CASSMDSSNQPQHF.

The CDR3: CASSHRDRPNQPQHF. CDR3 nucleotide sequence: TGTGCCAGCAGTCACCGGGACAGGCCCAATCAGCCCCAGCATTTT. This chain connects TRBV28 to TRBJ1-5; TRBD1 aligns across 8 bases. Germline assignment: CDR1 MDHEN and CDR2 SYDVKM. Trimming cost V 5 bases and J 3 bases; bases outside gene matches: 6. The CDR3 consists of 15 residues.

This clone has only one observation. The chain couples TRBV18 to TRBJ1-2; D is uncertain. The length of the CDR3 is 14 residues. Germline-derived CDR1 and CDR2 are KGHSH and LQKENI. Trimming cost V 2 bases and J 8 bases, with 15 bases left between them. CDR3 nucleotide sequence: TGTGCCAGCTCACCATCCGCGGGGAATCGAGGCTACACCTTC. It codes for CASSPSAGNRGYTF. Combining the CDR3 with reference TRBV18 and TRBJ1-2 gives the whole variable domain NAGVMQNPRHLVRRRGQEARLRCSPMKGHSHVYWYRQLPEEGLKFMVYLQKENIIDESGMPKERFSAEFPKEGPSILRIQQVVRGDSAAYFCASSPSAGNRGYTFGSGTRLTVV.

The J gene is TRBJ2-7, the V gene TRBV6-4, with 10 positions matching TRBD1. V gave up 1 base and J gave up 0 bases; unmatched junction bases: 6. This CDR3 contains 17 residues. Germline lookup yields CDR1 MRHNA and CDR2 SNTAGT. The CDR3, as DNA: TGTGCCAGCAGTGACTTCCGCGGGGACAGGGGCTCCTACGAGCAGTACTTC. Translated: CASSDFRGDRGSYEQYF.

This clone has more than one count but fewer than ten. The rearrangement links TRBV9 to TRBJ1-1, with 9 bases identical to TRBD1. V gave up 7 bases and J gave up 5 bases; unmatched junction bases: 15. The CDR3 is made up of 16 amino acids. CDR1 and CDR2 from the germline V gene are SGDLS and YYNGEE. The CDR3 protein is CASAGENDRGWTEAFF. CDR3 DNA: TGTGCCAGCGCGGGAGAAAATGACAGGGGGTGGACTGAAGCTTTCTTT.

The chain recombines TRBV7-3 with TRBJ2-3, with 9 bases fitting TRBD1. This CDR3 has 14 residues. CDR1 is SGHTA and CDR2 is FQGTGA in the germline V gene. Germline trimming cut 5 bases from V and 11 bases from J; bases unmatched to any gene: 11. In DNA, the CDR3 is TGTGCCAGCAGCGTTACCGGGACAGGGTTCGAGCAGTATTTT. Translated: CASSVTGTGFEQYF.

The chain employs TRBV10-2 and TRBJ2-1; 12 bases map to TRBD2. Germline lookup yields CDR1 WSHSY and CDR2 SAAADI. The CDR3 is 15 residues long. Trimming took 6 bases from V and 6 from J; bases not matched to a gene: 6. CDR3 nucleotides: TGCGCCAGCAGACTAGCGGGAGGAGGGGGCAATGAGCAGTTCTTC. It is translated as CASRLAGGGGNEQFF.

V usage is TRBV18 and J usage is TRBJ2-7, with a tentative D call TRBD1 (6 bases). Germline V gene sequence: CDR1 KGHSH, CDR2 LQKENI. V was clipped by 4 bases and J by 2 bases, with 21 bases between them. This CDR3 contains 17 residues. CDR3 protein: CASSRPLQGSATYEQYF. CDR3 bases: TGTGCCAGCTCACGTCCGCTACAGGGATCCGCAACCTACGAGCAGTACTTC.

The chain has TRBV9 and TRBJ2-5, with D perhaps TRBD2 (6 bases). The CDR3 length is 15 residues. Trimming took 3 bases from V and 5 from J, leaving 17 bases between them. Germline loops: CDR1 SGDLS, CDR2 YYNGEE. The CDR3 bases are TGTGCCAGCAGCGCAATGGGACGGGGGTTCGAGACCCAGTACTTC. As protein: CASSAMGRGFETQYF.

V and J are TRBV2 and TRBJ2-7; D uncertain. Trimming took 3 bases from V and 2 from J, leaving 8 bases between them. Germline assignment: CDR1 SNHLY and CDR2 FYNNEI. This CDR3 contains 13 residues. CDR3: CASSDDGAYEQYF. In DNA form, the CDR3 reads TGTGCCAGCAGTGATGATGGAGCCTACGAGCAGTACTTC.